What follows are 27 T cell receptor beta chains derived from one specimen sequenced in a study of shared clonotypes between healthy human individuals. Produced via immunoSEQ multiplex PCR; TCRdb's table is partial and in-frame only. Altogether some 600,000 clones are present, roughly 96% being singletons, with the ten largest covering 0.11%. Terminally differentiated effector memory CD45RA+ cells were left out of the naive CD8 fraction, which was CD45RO-negative and positively selected for CCR7. The source material was naive CD8+ T cells sorted from blood. These receptors all come from a woman in her 30s in good health.

This rearrangement joins TRBV28 to TRBJ1-5; D may be TRBD1 (6 bases). Trimming pared 6 bases from V and 3 bases from J, leaving 12 bases between. The germline CDR1 and CDR2 sequences are MDHEN and SYDVKM. The CDR3 length is 14 residues. The CDR3 sequence is CASRFTGYNQPQHF. In nucleotides, the CDR3 is TGTGCCAGCAGATTTACAGGGTACAATCAGCCCCAGCATTTT.

V and J are TRBV6-1 and TRBJ1-1; tentative D call: TRBD1 (6 bases). The V gene's germline CDR1 is MNHNS and CDR2 SASEGT. V was clipped by 6 bases and J by 10 bases, with 12 bases between them. CDR3 size: 11 residues. The CDR3 coding sequence is TGTGCCAGCAGGTCAGGGGTGGGAGCTTTCTTT. Residues: CASRSGVGAFF.

The chain uses TRBV7-9 and TRBJ1-1; 8 nucleotides align to TRBD1. CDR3 length: 15 residues. Trimming took 5 bases from V and 5 from J; bases not matched to a gene: 10. Germline V CDR1 and CDR2: SEHNR, FQNEAQ (reference sequence). The CDR3 nucleotides are TGTGCCAGCAGCCAACAGGGGGGGATGAGGACTGAAGCTTTCTTT. This encodes CASSQQGGMRTEAFF.

This clone showed up just once. The rearrangement uses TRBV5-6 and TRBJ2-1, with 7 bases lining up with TRBD2. From germline, CDR1 is SGHDT and CDR2 YYEEEE. This CDR3 comprises 16 residues. V lost 1 base to trimming and J lost 0 bases; unmatched junction nucleotides: 4. This chain's CDR3 is CASSLSLADSYNEQFF. CDR3 DNA sequence: TGTGCCAGCAGCTTGAGTCTAGCGGACTCCTACAATGAGCAGTTCTTC.

The chain links TRBV5-6 to TRBJ1-5, with D perhaps TRBD1 (6 bases). V was shortened by 1 base and J by 2 bases, with 13 bases between the two germline ends. The germline V gene encodes CDR1 SGHDT and CDR2 YYEEEE. The CDR3 totals 16 residues. For the CDR3, the DNA is TGTGCCAGCAGCTTGTCACAGGGTTTTCGCAATCAGCCCCAGCATTTT. Amino acid sequence: CASSLSQGFRNQPQHF.

This sequence joins TRBV2 and TRBJ1-2; no reliable D call. The length of the CDR3 is 12 residues. V was cut by 5 bases and J by 5 bases, with 9 bases left in between. Germline loops: CDR1 SNHLY, CDR2 FYNNEI. The CDR3 reads CASSRENYGYTF. The CDR3 coding sequence is TGTGCCAGCAGTAGGGAAAATTATGGCTACACCTTC.

This chain uses TRBV7-3 with TRBJ2-2, with D unresolved. Trimming removed 4 bases at V and 0 bases at J, with 9 bases between. The CDR3 covers 15 residues. Germline CDR1 is SGHTA and CDR2 is FQGTGA. The CDR3 sequence: CASSYHSANTGELFF. The CDR3 DNA follows: TGTGCCAGCAGCTACCACAGCGCGAACACCGGGGAGCTGTTTTTT.

The CDR3 region has the DNA TGCAGCGTCCTCGGACAGGGGGCGAGCACTGAAGCTTTCTTT. Residues: CSVLGQGASTEAFF. The rearrangement uses TRBV29-1 and TRBJ1-1; 11 bases agree with TRBD1. The V gene's germline CDR1 is SQVTM and CDR2 ANQGSEA. The CDR3 contains 14 residues. The V segment lost 6 bases and the J segment 4 bases; nucleotides outside the gene matches: 7.

The rearrangement uses TRBV19 and TRBJ2-7; 7 positions match TRBD1. In germline, CDR1 is LNHDA, CDR2 SQIVND (reference sequence). The trim removed 5 bases at V and 4 bases at J, leaving 5 bases unmatched. The CDR3 is 13 residues long. The CDR3 spells CASSPPGQYEQYF. In DNA form, the CDR3 reads TGTGCCAGTAGTCCCCCGGGACAGTACGAGCAGTACTTC.

The chain combines TRBV5-6 with TRBJ2-7; 14 bases are shared with TRBD2. The ends lost 0 bases at V and 4 bases at J; junction bases unmatched: 6. The CDR3 length is 17 residues. In germline, CDR1 is SGHDT, CDR2 YYEEEE. Here the CDR3 reads CASSLGLAGGPRYEQYF. As DNA, the CDR3 is TGTGCCAGCAGCTTGGGACTAGCGGGAGGGCCAAGGTACGAGCAGTACTTC.

The chain employs TRBV12-5 and TRBJ2-1; the D is unclear. Trimming removed 5 bases from V and 3 bases from J, with 5 bases in between. The CDR3 runs to 12 residues. Germline assignment: CDR1 LGHNT and CDR2 FRNRAP. The CDR3 is CASGQDYNEQFF. CDR3 nucleotide sequence: TGTGCTAGTGGTCAGGACTACAATGAGCAGTTCTTC. The whole variable domain, filled in from reference TRBV12-5 and TRBJ2-1, reads DARVTQTPRHKVTEMGQEVTMRCQPILGHNTVFWYRQTMMQGLELLAYFRNRAPLDDSGMPKDRFSAEMPDATLATLKIQPSEPRDSAVYFCASGQDYNEQFFGPGTRLTVL.

As to this clone: It is unclear where the CDR3 begins or ends on the DNA, so no DNA is shown, and the CDR3 is as TCRdb lists it. The rearrangement joins TRBV11-2 to TRBJ2-7. Both ends counted, the CDR3 spans 16 residues. Per germline, CDR1 SGHAT and CDR2 FQNNGV. CDR3 loop: CASSLLRASVSYEQYF.

The chain carries TRBV2 and TRBJ2-7; possibly TRBD2 for D (5 bases). V was cut by 4 bases and J by 2 bases, with 12 bases left in between. Germline-derived CDR1 and CDR2 are SNHLY and FYNNEI. The CDR3 has 14 amino acids. CDR3 loop: CASSVPAVPYEQYF. CDR3 sequence (DNA): TGTGCCAGCAGTGTACCAGCGGTGCCCTACGAGCAGTACTTC.

The chain combines TRBV28 with TRBJ2-7; either TRBD1 or TRBD2 may fit D (5 bases each). V lost 3 bases to trimming and J lost 6 bases, with 15 bases between them. The germline V gene has CDR1 MDHEN and CDR2 SYDVKM. The CDR3 consists of 14 residues. In nucleotides, the CDR3 is TGTGCCAGCAGTTTTGGGGGACCAATTCTCGAGCAGTACTTC. It is translated as CASSFGGPILEQYF.

The chain recombines TRBV28 with TRBJ2-2, with TRBD2 matching 7 bases. The CDR3 extends over 15 amino acids. V shed 6 bases, J shed 6 bases, and the junction held 10 bases outside the gene matches. Germline-derived CDR1 and CDR2 are MDHEN and SYDVKM. CDR3 DNA sequence: TGTGCCAGCAGGCTGACTAGCTTGACGTCCGGGGAGCTGTTTTTT. Residues: CASRLTSLTSGELFF.

This chain uses TRBV6-6 with TRBJ1-5; weak D call: TRBD1 (5 bases). The CDR3 loop spans 16 amino acids. V was clipped by 8 bases and J by 3 bases, with 20 bases between them. Germline values: CDR1 MNHNY, CDR2 SVGAGI (reference sequence). The CDR3 coding sequence is TGTGCCAGCGCTGAGACTGAGGGGTCGGACAATCAGCCCCAGCATTTT. Amino acids: CASAETEGSDNQPQHF.

This rearrangement joins TRBV10-2 to TRBJ2-1; no definite D call. Germline CDR1 WSHSY, CDR2 SAAADI. Trimming removed 6 bases at V and 12 bases at J, with 12 bases between. The CDR3 length is 11 residues. For the CDR3, the DNA is TGCGCCAGCAGCCTAGATGTTGGGCAGTTCTTC. Its translation is CASSLDVGQFF.

The chain recombines TRBV28 with TRBJ2-7; 7 bases map to TRBD2. V lost 3 bases and J lost 3; bases outside the gene matches: 5. The CDR3 is made up of 14 amino acids. Looked up from germline, CDR1 is MDHEN and CDR2 is SYDVKM. The CDR3 nucleotides read TGTGCCAGCAGTTTCGGACCTAGCGGCTACGAGCAGTACTTC. Residues: CASSFGPSGYEQYF.

This chain uses TRBV5-6 with TRBJ2-7; D possibly corresponds to TRBD2 (5 bases). This CDR3 has 14 amino acids. Germline V gives CDR1 SGHDT, CDR2 YYEEEE. Trimming took 4 bases from V and 4 from J, leaving 15 bases between them. The CDR3 region is CASSPSSGWYEQYF. Here the CDR3 DNA reads TGTGCCAGCAGCCCATCAAGCGGCTGGTACGAGCAGTACTTC.

This chain links TRBV5-6 with TRBJ2-7; 7 nucleotides line up with TRBD1. After removal of 1 base from V and 2 bases from J, the junction contained 15 bases not matched to a gene. Germline values: CDR1 SGHDT, CDR2 YYEEEE. This CDR3 has 18 amino acids. The CDR3 sequence is CASSLTGWTGELTYEQYF. CDR3 coding DNA: TGTGCCAGCAGCTTGACGGGATGGACAGGTGAATTAACCTACGAGCAGTACTTC.

The rearrangement links TRBV16 to TRBJ2-7, with a tentative D call TRBD1 (6 bases). The germline CDR1 and CDR2 sequences are KGHSY and FQNENV. V was cut by 4 bases and J by 6 bases, with 16 bases left in between. The CDR3 runs to 14 residues. CDR3 sequence: CASSPHPDRIEQYF. DNA for the CDR3: TGTGCCAGCAGCCCCCACCCCGACAGGATCGAGCAGTACTTC.

This rearrangement joins TRBV29-1 to TRBJ2-1, with 8 bases lining up with TRBD1. The germline V gene has CDR1 SQVTM and CDR2 ANQGSEA. This CDR3 is 13 amino acids long. Germline trimming cut 6 bases from V and 4 bases from J; bases unmatched to any gene: 5. In nucleotides, the CDR3 is TGCAGCGTGAGGACAGGGACTTACAATGAGCAGTTCTTC. This encodes CSVRTGTYNEQFF.

CDR3 loop: CSASLGETQYF. CDR3 DNA sequence: TGCAGTGCTAGCCTGGGAGAGACCCAGTACTTC. The chain employs TRBV20-1 and TRBJ2-5; the D is unclear. Between the trimmed V and J ends, which lost 3 bases and 4 bases, there was a span of 6 bases. This CDR3 region has 11 residues. The germline V gene encodes CDR1 DFQATT and CDR2 SNEGSKA (reference sequence).

The CDR3 spells CASSILAGDEQYF. DNA for the CDR3: TGTGCCAGCAGCATTCTAGCGGGAGATGAGCAGTACTTC. The chain links TRBV5-7 to TRBJ2-7; 10 nucleotides match TRBD2. TRBV5-7 is annotated as an ORF whose role is uncertain. This CDR3 contains 13 residues. V was pared by 4 bases and J by 7 bases, with 5 bases of the junction left unmatched.

This chain joins TRBV9 and TRBJ1-2; no clear D. The CDR3 runs to 15 residues. Trimming left V 0 bases short and J 0 bases short, with 9 bases between. Per the germline V gene, CDR1 is SGDLS and CDR2 is YYNGEE. The CDR3 protein is CASSVEEGANYGYTF. CDR3 in DNA: TGTGCCAGCAGCGTAGAGGAAGGAGCTAACTATGGCTACACCTTC.

The chain joins TRBV30 to TRBJ2-1; TRBD2 aligns across 7 bases. The ends lost 2 bases at V and 7 bases at J; junction bases unmatched: 8. The CDR3 is made up of 14 amino acids. Germline V gives CDR1 GTSNPN, CDR2 SVGIG (reference sequence). DNA of the CDR3: TGTGCCTGGAGTAGCGGGATAGGGGCAAATGAGCAGTTCTTC. It codes for CAWSSGIGANEQFF. The variable domain in full, completed from reference TRBV30 and TRBJ2-1, reads SQTIHQWPATLVQPVGSPLSLECTVEGTSNPNLYWYRQAAGRGLQLLFYSVGIGQISSEVPQNLSASRPQDRQFILSSKKLLLSDSGFYLCAWSSGIGANEQFFGPGTRLTVL.

Here the CDR3 reads CASSLESDQGRGTEAFF. The CDR3 DNA reads TGTGCCAGCAGCTTAGAAAGTGATCAGGGGCGCGGCACTGAAGCTTTCTTT. The chain employs TRBV7-9 and TRBJ1-1; a weak D match, TRBD1 (6 bases). This CDR3 region has 17 residues. CDR1 and CDR2 from the germline V gene are SEHNR and FQNEAQ (reference sequence). Trimming removed 1 base from V and 4 bases from J, with 19 bases in between.